This T cell receptor beta chain came from a study of T cell responses to AZD1222 COVID-19 vaccine. The table came from immunoSEQ multiplex PCR; TCRdb's copy has only in-frame clones and leaves some out. The repertoire holds about 73,000 clones, with around 89% as singletons. Trimming removed 2 bases from V and 1 base from J, with 5 bases in between. Germline CDR1 reads KGHSH; CDR2 reads LQKENI. The length of the CDR3 is 13 residues. Worth noting for this clone: Its antigen is undetermined.

Study conclusions and caveats: Recipients of AZD1222 seropositive at baseline numbered only 5 or 6.

The receptor was derived from an adult in good health. The chain is built from TRBV18 and TRBJ2-5, with D unresolved. Sample: peripheral blood, taken on day 0 of AZD1222 vaccination. CDR3: CASSPSSQETQYF. CDR3 in DNA: TGTGCCAGCTCACCATCAAGCCAAGAGACCCAGTACTTC.